This TCR beta chain was recovered during a study of post-analysis software for immune sequencing data. For the study at large: The patients showed relapsing-remitting, secondary progressive and progressive-relapsing multiple sclerosis courses. Notes on the study in general: With F measure, samples from one preparation batch clustered together strongly. Compared with controls, patients showed significantly lower normalized Chao1 diversity. Comparison of patients with controls showed 4 to 6 TRBV segments more frequent in patients, TRBV5-6, TRBV5-1 and TRBV20-1 among them.

In this sample, this clonotype turned up a few times. Its cognate antigen is unknown. V was pared by 2 bases and J by 9 bases, with 13 bases of the junction left unmatched. From germline, CDR1 is SGHVS and CDR2 FQNEAQ. The CDR3 extends over 18 amino acids. Carried by the TCR beta cDNA libraries were unique molecular identifiers. Input amounts of roughly 0.85 to 10 million T cells were used. These gave approximately 500,000 cDNA molecules, so each molecule approximated one T cell. A single record per CDR3 protein comes from TCRdb applying MiXCR to the PCR reads. The sample has a few hundred thousand distinct CDR3 sequences, less than 40% seen once.

This chain joins TRBV7-8 and TRBJ1-6, with TRBD1 matching over 10 bases. This TCR came from a girl aged 2-10 years with multiple sclerosis. Sequenced: blood. The CDR3 DNA reads TGTGCCAGCAGCTTACATGACAGGGGGCCCCTGGGCAGTTCACCCCTCCACTTT. Translation: CASSLHDRGPLGSSPLHF.